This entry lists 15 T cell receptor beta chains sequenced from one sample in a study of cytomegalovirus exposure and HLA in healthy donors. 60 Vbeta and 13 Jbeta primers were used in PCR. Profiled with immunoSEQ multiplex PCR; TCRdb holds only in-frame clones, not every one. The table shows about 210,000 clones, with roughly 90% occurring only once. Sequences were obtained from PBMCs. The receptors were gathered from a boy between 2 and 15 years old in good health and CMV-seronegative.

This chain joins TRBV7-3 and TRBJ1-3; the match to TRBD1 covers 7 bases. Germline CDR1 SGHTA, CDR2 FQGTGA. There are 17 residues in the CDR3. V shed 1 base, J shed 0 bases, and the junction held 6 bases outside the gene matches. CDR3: CASSLKRTGHSGNTIYF. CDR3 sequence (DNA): TGTGCCAGCAGCTTAAAGAGGACAGGCCACTCTGGAAACACCATATATTTT.

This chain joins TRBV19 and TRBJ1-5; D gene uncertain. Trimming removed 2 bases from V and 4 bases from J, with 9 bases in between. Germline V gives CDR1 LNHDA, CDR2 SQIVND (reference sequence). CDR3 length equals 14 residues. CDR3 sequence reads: CASSINPTNQPQHF. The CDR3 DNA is TGTGCCAGTAGTATAAACCCAACAAATCAGCCCCAGCATTTT.

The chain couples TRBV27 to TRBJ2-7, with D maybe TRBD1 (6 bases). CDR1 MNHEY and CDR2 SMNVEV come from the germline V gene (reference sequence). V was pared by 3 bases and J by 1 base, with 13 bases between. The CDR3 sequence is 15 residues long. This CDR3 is CASSFYRDPSYEQYF. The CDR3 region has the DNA TGTGCCAGCAGTTTTTACAGGGACCCTTCCTACGAGCAGTACTTC.

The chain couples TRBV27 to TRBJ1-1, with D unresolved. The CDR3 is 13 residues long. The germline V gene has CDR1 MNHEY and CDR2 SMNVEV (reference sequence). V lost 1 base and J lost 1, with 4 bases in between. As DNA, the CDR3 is TGTGCCAGCAGTTTATTGGCGAACACTGAAGCTTTCTTT. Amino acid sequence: CASSLLANTEAFF.

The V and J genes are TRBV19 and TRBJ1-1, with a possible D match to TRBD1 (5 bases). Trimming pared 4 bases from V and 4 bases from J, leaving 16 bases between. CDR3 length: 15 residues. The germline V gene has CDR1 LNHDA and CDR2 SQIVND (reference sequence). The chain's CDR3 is CASSTLGGGATEAFF. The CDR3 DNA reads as TGTGCCAGTAGTACCCTGGGAGGAGGGGCCACTGAAGCTTTCTTT.

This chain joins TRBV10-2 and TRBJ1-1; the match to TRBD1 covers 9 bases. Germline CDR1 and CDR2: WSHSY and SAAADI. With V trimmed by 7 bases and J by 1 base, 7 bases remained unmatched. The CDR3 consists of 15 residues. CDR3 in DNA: TGCGCCAGCAACAGGGACAGGGTAAGGAACACTGAAGCTTTCTTT. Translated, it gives CASNRDRVRNTEAFF.

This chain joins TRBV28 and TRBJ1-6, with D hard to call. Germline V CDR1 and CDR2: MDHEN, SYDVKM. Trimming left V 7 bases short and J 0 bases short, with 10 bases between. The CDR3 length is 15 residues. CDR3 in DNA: TGTGCCAGCACGGGGTTGAGCTCCTATAATTCACCCCTCCACTTT. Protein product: CASTGLSSYNSPLHF.

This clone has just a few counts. The CDR3 DNA reads TGTGCCAGCAGCGTAGAAGAGGGACTCAATCAGCCCCAGCATTTT. Its protein product is CASSVEEGLNQPQHF. The chain carries TRBV9 and TRBJ1-5; maybe TRBD1 (5 bases). Trimming stripped 0 bases from V and 3 bases from J, with 10 bases between. The CDR3 totals 15 residues. Germline CDR1 reads SGDLS; CDR2 reads YYNGEE.

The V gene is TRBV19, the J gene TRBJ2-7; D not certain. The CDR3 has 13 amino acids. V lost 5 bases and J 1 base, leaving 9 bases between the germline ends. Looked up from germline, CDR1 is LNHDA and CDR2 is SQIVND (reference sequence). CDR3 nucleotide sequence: TGTGCCAGTAGTCGCGCACCATCCTACGAGCAGTACTTC. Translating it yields CASSRAPSYEQYF.

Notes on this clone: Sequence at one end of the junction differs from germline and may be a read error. DNA for the CDR3: TGTGCCAGCAGGATGGGACAGGGAACCTACAATGAGCGGTTCTTC. It is translated as CASRMGQGTYNERFF. The chain uses TRBV6-5 and TRBJ2-1; 9 positions agree with TRBD1. Germline CDR1 and CDR2: MNHEY and SVGAGI. This CDR3 has 15 residues.

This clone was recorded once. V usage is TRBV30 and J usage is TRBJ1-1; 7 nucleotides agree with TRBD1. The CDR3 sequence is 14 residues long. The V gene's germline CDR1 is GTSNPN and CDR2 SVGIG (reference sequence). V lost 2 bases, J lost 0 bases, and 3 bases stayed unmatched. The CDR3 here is CAWSKGALNTEAFF. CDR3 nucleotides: TGTGCCTGGAGTAAGGGGGCCTTGAACACTGAAGCTTTCTTT.

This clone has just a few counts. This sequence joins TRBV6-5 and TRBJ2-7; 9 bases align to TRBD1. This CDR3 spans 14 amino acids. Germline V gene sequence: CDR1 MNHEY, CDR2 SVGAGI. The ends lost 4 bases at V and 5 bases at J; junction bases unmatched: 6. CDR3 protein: CASSFGTGYNEQYF. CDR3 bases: TGTGCCAGCAGTTTCGGGACAGGGTACAACGAGCAGTACTTC.

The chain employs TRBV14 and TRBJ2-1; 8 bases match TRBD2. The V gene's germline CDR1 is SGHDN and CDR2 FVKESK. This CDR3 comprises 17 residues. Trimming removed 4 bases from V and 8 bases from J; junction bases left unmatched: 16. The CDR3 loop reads CASSLGLGYGGYYEQFF. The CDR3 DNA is TGTGCCAGCAGCCTGGGACTAGGGTATGGCGGTTACTATGAGCAGTTCTTC. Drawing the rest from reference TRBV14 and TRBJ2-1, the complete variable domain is EAGVTQFPSHSVIEKGQTVTLRCDPISGHDNLYWYRRVMGKEIKFLLHFVKESKQDESGMPNNRFLAERTGGTYSTLKVQPAELEDSGVYFCASSLGLGYGGYYEQFFGPGTRLTVL.

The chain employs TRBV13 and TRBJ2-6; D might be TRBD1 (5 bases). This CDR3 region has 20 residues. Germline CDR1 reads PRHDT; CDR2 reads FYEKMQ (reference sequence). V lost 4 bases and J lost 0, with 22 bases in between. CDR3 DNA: TGTGCCAGCAGCTCCCGAATTCAGGGTTTTGGGTACTCTGGGGCCAACGTCCTGACTTTC. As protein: CASSSRIQGFGYSGANVLTF. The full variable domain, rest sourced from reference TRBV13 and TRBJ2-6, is AAGVIQSPRHLIKEKRETATLKCYPIPRHDTVYWYQQGPGQDPQFLISFYEKMQSDKGSIPDRFSAQQFSDYHSELNMSSLELGDSALYFCASSSRIQGFGYSGANVLTFGAGSRLTVL.

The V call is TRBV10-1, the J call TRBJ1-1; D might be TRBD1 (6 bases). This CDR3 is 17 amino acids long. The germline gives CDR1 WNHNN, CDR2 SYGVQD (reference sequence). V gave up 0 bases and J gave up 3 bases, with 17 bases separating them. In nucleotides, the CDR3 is TGCGCCAGCAGTGAGTCGAGGGGACCAGGGGTCCACACTGAAGCTTTCTTT. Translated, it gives CASSESRGPGVHTEAFF.